These 28 T cell receptor beta chains share one sample of origin, sequenced in a study of blood T cells in healthy people across ages (dated by TCRdb to between 2015 and 2016). The protocol used for the library was 5' RACE. The sequencing machine was an Illumina HiSeq 2500. The second PCR ran for roughly 6 to 11 cycles and used a J-beta primer mix along with a sample-barcoded 5' primer. TCRdb took the public reads, trimmed them with fastp at Q25, ran MiXCR for clone calling and kept in-frame beta chains. Rows are combined by CDR3 protein, so each entry shows the most common genes and DNA. This sample holds around 1.7 million distinct CDR3 sequences; roughly 27% were observed only once. Of the sample, 7.7% is held by the ten largest clones. Material for sequencing was blood. The receptors stem from a woman in her twenties or thirties in good health.

Worth noting for this clonotype: A much larger clonotype is one base distant, so this may be a read error. The rearrangement uses TRBV5-1 and TRBJ2-7; D is possibly TRBD1 (6 bases). The CDR3 runs 14 residues. The germline CDR1 and CDR2 sequences are SGHRS and YFSETQ. Trimming removed 6 bases from V and 7 bases from J, with 20 bases in between. The CDR3 bases are TGCGCCAGCACCATTGCCCAGGGGAACAATGAGCAGTACTTC. It yields the protein CASTIAQGNNEQYF.

The chain employs TRBV20-1 and TRBJ2-1, with 8 bases that match TRBD2. V lost 1 base and J lost 7; bases outside the gene matches: 15. The germline CDR1 and CDR2 sequences are DFQATT and SNEGSKA (reference sequence). The CDR3 consists of 17 residues. CDR3 DNA: TGCAGTGCTAGAGCTCCGTCGGGAGGGGAGCCTGGGAATGAGCAGTTCTTC. Its protein is CSARAPSGGEPGNEQFF.

The V and J genes are TRBV6-2 or TRBV6-3 and TRBJ1-2; no clear D gene. The CDR3 contains 15 residues. Germline values: CDR1 MNHEY, CDR2 SVGEGT. V was shortened by 6 bases and J by 0 bases, with 14 bases between the two germline ends. CDR3 residues: CASRSRPSANYGYTF. In DNA form, the CDR3 reads TGTGCCAGCAGAAGCAGACCCTCAGCTAACTATGGCTACACCTTC.

This clonotype was seen many times. The chain joins TRBV29-1 to TRBJ2-5, with 9 bases lining up with TRBD1. V gave up 0 bases and J gave up 5 bases; unmatched junction bases: 10. This CDR3 region has 16 residues. CDR1 and CDR2 (germline): SQVTM, ANQGSEA. CDR3 amino acids: CSVEDPGDRGGETQYF. The CDR3 DNA sequence: TGCAGCGTTGAAGATCCCGGCGACAGGGGGGGTGAGACCCAGTACTTC.

V and J are TRBV10-3 and TRBJ2-3; D uncertain. Looked up from germline, CDR1 is ENHRY and CDR2 is SYGVKD. This CDR3 comprises 14 residues. V was clipped by 8 bases and J by 2 bases, with 14 bases between them. CDR3 DNA sequence: TGTGCCATCTCGCGCGATGGGTTCACAGATACGCAGTATTTT. Protein sequence: CAISRDGFTDTQYF.

To note about this clonotype: Sequence at one end of the junction differs from germline and may be a read error. The chain is built from TRBV12-3 or TRBV12-4 and TRBJ1-4; 9 nucleotides line up with TRBD1. This CDR3 region has 17 residues. Here the CDR3 DNA reads TGTGCCGGCAGTCCCTCGGACAGGGGAACAACTAATGAAAAACTGTTTTTT. Its translation is CAGSPSDRGTTNEKLFF.

V is TRBV20-1 and J is TRBJ1-5; 8 bases align to TRBD1. Trimming cost V 5 bases and J 1 base; bases outside gene matches: 10. This CDR3 region has 16 residues. Per the germline V gene, CDR1 is DFQATT and CDR2 is SNEGSKA (reference sequence). CDR3 protein: CSAVGTGPGSNQPQHF. DNA for the CDR3: TGCAGTGCTGTTGGGACAGGTCCTGGGAGCAATCAGCCCCAGCATTTT.

This clonotype was observed a few times. The rearrangement uses TRBV2 and TRBJ2-7, with 7 bases lining up with TRBD2. Looked up from germline, CDR1 is SNHLY and CDR2 is FYNNEI. Unmatched junction bases numbered 7, after V lost 7 bases and J lost 1 base. The CDR3 covers 14 residues. DNA of the CDR3: TGTGCCAGCAAGAGGCAGGGAGGGTCCTACGAGCAGTACTTC. Amino acids: CASKRQGGSYEQYF.

Notes on this clonotype: This could be a read error, since a much larger clone is one nucleotide away. The chain employs TRBV6-6 and TRBJ2-4, with TRBD2 identical over 7 bases. The assigned J gene may be wrong: the sequence end matches TRBJ2-7 better. The germline gives CDR1 MNHNY, CDR2 SVGAGI (reference sequence). The CDR3 consists of 15 residues. CDR3 amino acids: CASSYEGGESFEQYF. CDR3 bases: TGTGCCAGCAGTTACGAGGGAGGGGAAAGCTTCGAGCAGTACTTC.

The chain employs TRBV27 and TRBJ2-5, with 8 positions matching TRBD2. Germline CDR1 reads MNHEY; CDR2 reads SMNVEV (reference sequence). V lost 3 bases, J lost 4 bases, and 7 bases stayed unmatched. The CDR3 contains 15 residues. CDR3: CASSFFLAGIETQYF. The CDR3 DNA follows: TGTGCCAGCAGTTTTTTTTTAGCGGGAATAGAGACCCAGTACTTC.

The chain links TRBV18 to TRBJ2-1; TRBD1 might be the D (5 bases). Per germline, CDR1 KGHSH and CDR2 LQKENI. CDR3 length: 13 residues. Trimming took off 3 bases at V and 7 bases at J, with 10 bases between the two ends. The chain's CDR3 is CASSPDSKNEQFF. The CDR3, as DNA: TGTGCCAGCTCACCCGACAGTAAGAATGAGCAGTTCTTC.

V is TRBV11-2 and J is TRBJ2-7; D perhaps matches TRBD1 (6 bases). The J call may not be correct, given that the DNA end is closer to TRBJ2-1. Looked up from germline, CDR1 is SGHAT and CDR2 is FQNNGV. The CDR3 consists of 13 residues. The CDR3 protein is CASSLTGTVEQFF. Here the CDR3 DNA reads TGTGCCAGCAGCTTAACAGGGACGGTTGAGCAGTTCTTC.

The chain carries TRBV7-2 and TRBJ2-5; TRBD1 agrees at 10 bases. J gave up 5 bases and V 4 bases, and 7 bases lay outside the gene matches. The CDR3 is made up of 15 amino acids. Germline CDR1 and CDR2: SGHTA and FQGNSA. CDR3 bases: TGTGCCAGCAGCTCCTCGACAGGGGGCGTGGAGACCCAGTACTTC. It translates to CASSSSTGGVETQYF.

The chain carries TRBV5-1 and TRBJ2-3, with D perhaps TRBD1 (5 bases). The CDR3 is 14 amino acids. Per germline, CDR1 SGHRS and CDR2 YFSETQ. The V and J ends lost 5 bases and 0 bases respectively, with 10 bases between them. CDR3 residues: CASRSQASTDTQYF. The CDR3 region has the DNA TGCGCCAGCAGGTCACAGGCTAGCACAGATACGCAGTATTTT.

This clonotype was seen more than once but under ten times. This chain joins TRBV19 and TRBJ2-4; 11 nucleotides match TRBD2. Germline CDR1 LNHDA, CDR2 SQIVND (reference sequence). This CDR3 comprises 17 residues. The J segment lost 0 bases and the V segment lost 4 bases, leaving 5 bases of the junction unmatched. CDR3 sequence reads: CASSTPSGGLAKNIQYF. CDR3 sequence (DNA): TGTGCCAGTAGTACCCCTAGCGGGGGGCTAGCCAAAAACATTCAGTACTTC.

This clonotype has at least ten counts. The chain couples TRBV7-2 to TRBJ2-1; D may be TRBD2 (5 bases). The germline CDR1 and CDR2 sequences are SGHTA and FQGNSA. The V end lost 4 bases, the J end lost 4 bases, and 20 bases lay between the germline ends. This CDR3 spans 17 amino acids. The CDR3 sequence: CASSSRGERLLYNEQFF. Written as DNA, the CDR3 is TGTGCCAGCAGCTCCCGAGGTGAGCGGCTTCTTTACAATGAGCAGTTCTTC. Full variable domain (outside the CDR3, taken from reference TRBV7-2 and TRBJ2-1): GAGVSQSPSNKVTEKGKDVELRCDPISGHTALYWYRQSLGQGLEFLIYFQGNSAPDKSGLPSDRFSAERTGGSVSTLTIQRTQQEDSAVYLCASSSRGERLLYNEQFFGPGTRLTVL.

Details on this clonotype: It may be a read error: a sequence one base away is much more abundant. The chain links TRBV20-1 to TRBJ1-4; no reliable D call. This CDR3 comprises 12 residues. Germline loops: CDR1 DFQATT, CDR2 SNEGSKA (reference sequence). The CDR3 DNA follows: TGCAGGGCTGCCCCCCTTGGTGAAAAACTGTTTTTT. Amino acid sequence: CRAAPLGEKLFF.

This chain connects TRBV7-9 to TRBJ2-5; tentative D call: TRBD1 (6 bases). The CDR3 has 14 residues. Germline V lookup: CDR1 SEHNR, CDR2 FQNEAQ (reference sequence). This chain's CDR3 is CSNSPRQAEETQYF. For the CDR3, the DNA is TGTTCCAACAGCCCCCGACAGGCGGAAGAGACCCAGTACTTC.

With regard to this clonotype: Possible read error: a much larger clone is one base away. The V gene is TRBV5-1, the J gene TRBJ2-5, with D maybe TRBD1 (5 bases). The J call may be mistaken, given a closer DNA end match to TRBJ2-7. The V gene's germline CDR1 is SGHRS and CDR2 YFSETQ. CDR3 length: 13 amino acids. CDR3 protein: CASSLEFQGEQYF. CDR3 in DNA: TGCGCCAGCAGCTTGGAATTTCAGGGCGAGCAGTACTTC.

This chain joins TRBV30 and TRBJ2-2; TRBD2 agrees at 7 bases. The germline gives CDR1 GTSNPN, CDR2 SVGIG (reference sequence). This CDR3 comprises 14 residues. V dropped 0 bases and J dropped 6; count of bases not matched to a gene: 4. For the CDR3, the DNA is TGTGCCTGGAGTGTGGGGGGAGGGGCCGGGGAGCTGTTTTTT. It encodes CAWSVGGGAGELFF.

The chain uses TRBV29-1 and TRBJ2-2; D remains ambiguous. In germline, CDR1 is SQVTM, CDR2 ANQGSEA. Trimming removed 5 bases from V and 6 bases from J, with 7 bases in between. There are 11 residues in the CDR3. CDR3 amino acids: CSVSRAGELFF. Here the CDR3 DNA reads TGCAGCGTTTCACGGGCCGGGGAGCTGTTTTTT.

In the case of this clonotype: This could be a read error, since a much larger clone is one nucleotide away. V is TRBV7-9 and J is TRBJ1-2; tentatively, D is TRBD1 (6 bases). From germline, CDR1 is SEHNR and CDR2 FQNEAQ (reference sequence). This CDR3 is 14 amino acids long. CDR3 DNA: TGTGCCAGCAGCTTAGGAACAGGGACACTGGGCTGCACCTTC. It codes for CASSLGTGTLGCTF.

The chain uses TRBV29-1 and TRBJ1-2; 8 positions match TRBD1. Unmatched junction bases numbered 9, after V lost 5 bases and J lost 10 bases. CDR3 length: 12 residues. Germline-derived CDR1 and CDR2 are SQVTM and ANQGSEA. In DNA form, the CDR3 reads TGCAGCGTTCCCGGGACAGGTGCCGTCTACACCTTC. The encoded protein is CSVPGTGAVYTF.

V is TRBV20-1 and J is TRBJ2-7; D is perhaps TRBD2 (5 bases). The CDR3 extends over 13 amino acids. Germline CDR1 and CDR2: DFQATT and SNEGSKA (reference sequence). V dropped 2 bases and J dropped 7 bases, with 15 bases sitting between them. CDR3 sequence: CSARKPSGNEQYF. As DNA, the CDR3 is TGCAGTGCTAGAAAGCCCTCGGGGAATGAGCAGTACTTC.

This clonotype was seen a handful of times. The rearrangement uses TRBV7-9 and TRBJ1-1; TRBD1 agrees at 9 bases. V gave up 5 bases and J gave up 4 bases; unmatched junction bases: 2. Per germline, CDR1 SEHNR and CDR2 FQNEAQ (reference sequence). This CDR3 comprises 13 residues. The CDR3 reads CASSGTGCTEAFF. DNA for the CDR3: TGTGCCAGCAGCGGGACAGGGTGCACTGAAGCTTTCTTT.

In this sample, this clonotype turned up many times. This chain joins TRBV27 and TRBJ2-1; TRBD2 might be the D (6 bases). Germline V gene data show CDR1 as MNHEY and CDR2 as SMNVEV (reference sequence). The germline V and J ends were trimmed by 5 bases and 10 bases, with 15 bases remaining between them. The CDR3 loop spans 13 amino acids. The CDR3 nucleotides are TGTGCCAGCAGTCTCCGGGACTGGTCGGAGCAGTTCTTC. Translated: CASSLRDWSEQFF.

This chain uses TRBV6-5 with TRBJ1-2, with a possible D match to TRBD1 (6 bases). The CDR3 is 14 amino acids. CDR1 and CDR2 from the germline V gene are MNHEY and SVGAGI. Trimming pared 2 bases from V and 6 bases from J, leaving 13 bases between. The CDR3 loop is CASSYRGGSDGYTF. CDR3 coding DNA: TGTGCCAGCAGTTACAGGGGGGGGTCGGATGGCTACACCTTC.

This clonotype has at least ten counts. This CDR3 is CASSLVVDSYEQYF. For the CDR3, the DNA is TGCGCCAGCAGCTTGGTGGTGGACAGTTACGAGCAGTACTTC. The chain is built from TRBV5-1 and TRBJ2-7; a possible D gene is TRBD1 (6 bases). Deletions cut 0 bases from V and 4 bases from J, with 11 bases between. The CDR3 is 14 amino acids. The germline CDR1 and CDR2 sequences are SGHRS and YFSETQ.